The 27 T cell receptor beta chains in this list originate from one sample, sequenced in a study of molecular identifiers for immune sequencing clone quantification. Via MiXCR, TCRdb re-called the PCR reads, giving one row per CDR3 protein. The sample lists approximately 550,000 distinct CDR3 sequences, less than 30% occurring once. The sequenced sample was naive CD8+ T cells from blood, with Jurkat cell RNA spiked in. Specified subset: FACS-sorted CD8+CD4-CCR7+CD45RA+ naive T cells. These TCRs come from a human donor in good health. Some libraries in this study had Jurkat cell RNA spiked in.

This chain connects TRBV4-3 to TRBJ2-5; D is possibly TRBD2 (5 bases). Trimming stripped 0 bases from V and 4 bases from J, with 18 bases between. The germline gives CDR1 LGHNA, CDR2 YSLEER. The CDR3 sequence is 17 residues long. The DNA of the CDR3 is TGCGCCAGCAGCCAAGAACTAGTGGGTTTCAGTGTAGAGACCCAGTACTTC. Amino acid sequence: CASSQELVGFSVETQYF.

For this clonotype: It may be a read error: a sequence one base away is much more abundant. J is TRBJ1-1 and V is TRBV15, with TRBD1 identical over 8 bases. Trimming removed 2 bases from V and 7 bases from J; junction bases left unmatched: 6. Germline values: CDR1 LNHNV, CDR2 YYDKDF (reference sequence). The CDR3 runs 14 residues. The CDR3 is CATSRNTGGFEAFF. CDR3 coding DNA: TGTGCCACCAGCAGAAATACAGGGGGATTTGAAGCTTTCTTT.

V usage is TRBV12-3 or TRBV12-4 and J usage is TRBJ1-2, with D perhaps TRBD1 (6 bases). V lost 5 bases, J lost 1 base, and 14 bases lay in between. CDR3 length equals 15 residues. CDR3 sequence (DNA): TGTGCCAGCAGTGACTGGTCAGGGGATAACTATGGCTACACCTTC. Protein: CASSDWSGDNYGYTF.

Remarks on this clonotype: The junction does not match germline at one end; this may be a read error. V and J are TRBV5-3 and TRBJ2-2; 9 nucleotides align to TRBD2. TRBV5-3 counts as an open reading frame of uncertain function. The CDR3 contains 16 residues. DNA for the CDR3: TGTGCCAGCAGCTTGGAGCGGGGGGCGATCGCCAGGGAGCTGTTTTTT. This encodes CASSLERGAIARELFF.

V gene TRBV4-3 combines with J gene TRBJ1-5; no reliable D call. This CDR3 region has 19 residues. V was shortened by 0 bases and J by 0 bases, with 18 bases between the two germline ends. The germline CDR1 and CDR2 sequences are LGHNA and YSLEER. This CDR3 is CASSQDYGWGAYSNQPQHF. The CDR3, as DNA: TGCGCCAGCAGCCAAGATTACGGATGGGGAGCCTATAGCAATCAGCCCCAGCATTTT.

Details on this clonotype: Given a far larger clone just one base away, this is likely a sequencing read error. This chain joins TRBV4-3 and TRBJ1-1; D remains unclear. The V end was cut by 4 bases, the J end by 5 bases, with 11 bases between. Germline V gene sequence: CDR1 LGHNA, CDR2 YSLEER. This CDR3 contains 13 residues. CDR3 residues: CASSRDGGTEAFF. The CDR3 DNA reads TGCGCCAGCAGCCGAGACGGAGGGACTGAAGCTTTCTTT.

With respect to this clonotype: A much larger clone is a single base away; this may be a read error. The chain uses TRBV5-4 and TRBJ1-1; D is perhaps TRBD1 (6 bases). CDR3 length: 13 residues. The germline CDR1 and CDR2 sequences are SGHNT and YYREEE (reference sequence). The CDR3 protein is CASSRTGYTKAFF. The CDR3 region has the DNA TGTGCCAGCAGCCGTACAGGGTACACTAAAGCTTTCTTT. The full variable domain, completed using reference TRBV5-4 and TRBJ1-1, is ETGVTQSPTHLIKTRGQQVTLRCSSQSGHNTVSWYQQALGQGPQFIFQYYREEENGRGNFPPRFSGLQFPNYSSELNVNALELDDSALYLCASSRTGYTKAFFGQGTRLTVV.

The chain joins TRBV7-9 to TRBJ2-2, with a weak D call TRBD1 (6 bases). V was cut by 7 bases and J by 0 bases, with 21 bases left in between. CDR3 length equals 18 residues. CDR1 SEHNR and CDR2 FQNEAQ come from the germline V gene (reference sequence). CDR3 residues: CASTRVLGALPNTGELFF. Written as DNA, the CDR3 is TGTGCCAGCACCCGCGTGTTGGGGGCTCTACCGAACACCGGGGAGCTGTTTTTT.

The rearrangement links TRBV5-6 to TRBJ2-3; 10 bases are a match to TRBD2. The CDR3 spans 17 residues. CDR1 and CDR2 (germline): SGHDT, YYEEEE. Trimming at V came to 0 bases and at J to 3 bases, leaving 7 bases not matched to a gene. CDR3 bases: TGTGCCAGCAGCTTGGAAGCGGGGGGGCTAGGGACAGATACGCAGTATTTT. It encodes CASSLEAGGLGTDTQYF. The complete variable domain, with remaining parts taken from reference TRBV5-6 and TRBJ2-3, reads DAGVTQSPTHLIKTRGQQVTLRCSPKSGHDTVSWYQQALGQGPQFIFQYYEEEERQRGNFPDRFSGHQFPNYSSELNVNALLLGDSALYLCASSLEAGGLGTDTQYFGPGTRLTVL.

This clonotype was counted a single time. A much larger clonotype is one base distant, so this may be a read error. The CDR3 reads CAGSPGLAGGETQYF. For the CDR3, the DNA is TGTGCCGGCAGCCCGGGACTAGCGGGAGGAGAGACCCAGTACTTC. This chain uses TRBV5-5 with TRBJ2-5; TRBD2 matches at 15 bases. In germline, CDR1 is SGHKS, CDR2 YYEKEE (reference sequence). The CDR3 contains 15 residues.

This clonotype was seen only a few times. This chain joins TRBV5-6 and TRBJ2-7; tentatively, D is TRBD2 (6 bases). This CDR3 spans 16 amino acids. The ends were cut back, 0 bases at V and 3 bases at J, with 16 bases in the middle. In germline, CDR1 is SGHDT, CDR2 YYEEEE. The CDR3 loop reads CASSLGAGGLNYEQYF. CDR3 DNA sequence: TGTGCCAGCAGCTTGGGAGCGGGTGGACTGAACTACGAGCAGTACTTC.

The gene calls are TRBV3-1 and TRBJ2-7, with D hard to call. This CDR3 is 16 amino acids long. Trimming removed 11 bases from V and 6 bases from J, with 29 bases in between. Germline lookup yields CDR1 LGHDT and CDR2 YNNKEL (reference sequence). The CDR3 sequence is CARRQDGPYLYVEQYF. The CDR3 DNA is TGTGCCCGCCGCCAAGATGGGCCTTACCTATATGTCGAGCAGTACTTC.

The chain is built from TRBV4-1 and TRBJ2-5; 7 nucleotides line up with TRBD1. V dropped 3 bases and J dropped 2; count of bases not matched to a gene: 6. CDR1 is MGHRA and CDR2 is YSYEKL in the germline V gene. The CDR3 loop spans 15 amino acids. CDR3 region: CASSHPPTGQETQYF. DNA for the CDR3: TGCGCCAGCAGCCACCCTCCGACAGGGCAAGAGACCCAGTACTTC.

J is TRBJ2-5 and V is TRBV12-5, with a weak D call TRBD1 (5 bases). The CDR3 is made up of 14 amino acids. Trimming stripped 4 bases from V and 1 base from J, with 10 bases between. Germline loops: CDR1 LGHNT, CDR2 FRNRAP. The CDR3 reads CASGSPDSQETQYF. CDR3 sequence (DNA): TGTGCTAGTGGTTCACCCGACAGCCAAGAGACCCAGTACTTC.

J is TRBJ2-2 and V is TRBV3-1; TRBD2 matches at 9 bases. V was pared by 1 base and J by 3 bases, with 9 bases of the junction left unmatched. The CDR3 extends over 18 amino acids. The germline gives CDR1 LGHDT, CDR2 YNNKEL (reference sequence). The CDR3 sequence is CASSQVVAGGPHTGELFF. In DNA, the CDR3 is TGTGCCAGCAGCCAAGTCGTTGCGGGAGGGCCCCACACCGGGGAGCTGTTTTTT.

About this clonotype itself: Since a much larger clone is just one base distant, this may be a read error. The V call is TRBV4-1, the J call TRBJ2-7; perhaps TRBD2 as D (6 bases). This CDR3 is built from 14 residues. Germline V gives CDR1 MGHRA, CDR2 YSYEKL. The CDR3 loop reads CARSHAVEGYEQYF. The CDR3, as DNA: TGCGCCCGCAGCCACGCCGTGGAGGGGTACGAGCAGTACTTC.

Ten or more counts support this clonotype. The V call is TRBV5-1, the J call TRBJ1-5; 9 bases are shared with TRBD1. V was pared by 3 bases and J by 1 base, with 2 bases of the junction left unmatched. Germline-derived CDR1 and CDR2 are SGHRS and YFSETQ. The CDR3 runs to 15 residues. CDR3 bases: TGCGCCAGCAGCTCCGGGACAGGGAGCAATCAGCCCCAGCATTTT. The encoded protein is CASSSGTGSNQPQHF.

Many counts were recorded for this clonotype. This chain links TRBV30 with TRBJ2-7; D is unresolved. Per germline, CDR1 GTSNPN and CDR2 SVGIG (reference sequence). The CDR3 has 13 residues. V dropped 1 base and J dropped 5 bases, with 12 bases sitting between them. The CDR3 nucleotides are TGTGCCTGGAGTGAAAGCTTTGGAGACGAGCAGTACTTC. Residues: CAWSESFGDEQYF.

Concerning this clonotype itself: A much larger clone lies one base from this, so it may be a read error. The chain is built from TRBV20-1 and TRBJ2-7, with TRBD2 matching 9 bases. V lost 0 bases to trimming and J lost 2 bases; unmatched junction nucleotides: 11. Germline values: CDR1 DFQATT, CDR2 SNEGSKA (reference sequence). The CDR3 runs to 17 residues. The DNA of the CDR3 is TGCAGTGCTAGAGATACTCCTATAGCGGGAGTAACCTACGAGCAGTACTTC. Protein sequence: CSARDTPIAGVTYEQYF.

To note about this clonotype: This is likely a read error, given that the CDR3 carries no conserved phenylalanine or tryptophan at its end. This chain connects TRBV11-2 to TRBJ2-1; the D gene is possibly TRBD2 (7 bases). The V gene lost 1 base and the J gene lost 8 bases, with 15 bases spanning the gap. Germline V gene data show CDR1 as SGHAT and CDR2 as FQNNGV. The CDR3 contains 15 residues. The DNA of the CDR3 is TGTGCCAGCAGCTTAGGTGGGGGGGGCCTGGATGAGCAGTTCCTC. Protein: CASSLGGGGLDEQFL.

This sequence joins TRBV7-9 and TRBJ1-2; 12 positions agree with TRBD1. Germline CDR1 and CDR2: SEHNR and FQNEAQ (reference sequence). Trimming cost V 5 bases and J 14 bases; bases outside gene matches: 9. The CDR3 covers 13 residues. The CDR3 region is CASSPGTGGASTF. CDR3 in DNA: TGTGCCAGCAGCCCGGGGACAGGGGGCGCGTCAACCTTC.

This clonotype was found many times. V gene TRBV7-9 combines with J gene TRBJ2-2; D remains unclear. The V end lost 4 bases, the J end lost 7 bases, and 19 bases lay between the germline ends. CDR1 is SEHNR and CDR2 is FQNEAQ in the germline V gene (reference sequence). The CDR3 extends over 16 amino acids. This chain's CDR3 is CASSSADHKSSGELFF. The CDR3 coding sequence is TGTGCCAGCAGCTCCGCGGACCACAAAAGCAGCGGGGAGCTGTTTTTT.

About this clonotype: At one of its ends the junction is not consistent with the germline gene, which may arise from a read error. The rearrangement joins TRBV5-3 to TRBJ2-2, with 13 bases lining up with TRBD2. TRBV5-3 is an ORF for which the function is uncertain. CDR3 size: 17 residues. As DNA, the CDR3 is TGTGCCAGCAGCTTTAGACTAGCGGGGGGAGGCACCGGGGAGCTGTTTTTT. This gives the protein CASSFRLAGGGTGELFF.

This clonotype has just a few counts. CDR3 amino acids: CASSSPLGGGQPQHF. The DNA of the CDR3 is TGTGCCAGTAGCTCTCCCCTCGGGGGGGGTCAGCCCCAGCATTTT. The chain carries TRBV19 and TRBJ1-5; the D gene is possibly TRBD1 (5 bases). This CDR3 has 15 amino acids. V lost 6 bases, J lost 6 bases, and 18 bases lay in between. Germline V gene lookup returns CDR1 LNHDA and CDR2 SQIVND (reference sequence).

This clonotype was detected only a few times. V usage is TRBV7-9 and J usage is TRBJ1-6, with 7 positions matching TRBD1. CDR3 size: 12 residues. V was clipped by 6 bases and J by 11 bases; unmatched bases: 4. Germline-derived CDR1 and CDR2 are SEHNR and FQNEAQ (reference sequence). The CDR3 nucleotides are TGTGCCAGCAGGTCGACAGGGCCACCCCTCCACTTT. This codes for CASRSTGPPLHF. Using reference TRBV7-9 and TRBJ1-6 for the parts outside the CDR3, the full variable domain is DTGVSQNPRHKITKRGQNVTFRCDPISEHNRLYWYRQTLGQGPEFLTYFQNEAQLEKSRLLSDRFSAERPKGSFSTLEIQRTEQGDSAMYLCASRSTGPPLHFGNGTRLTVT.

This clonotype was seen at least ten times. V usage is TRBV27 and J usage is TRBJ2-2, with D tentatively TRBD2 (5 bases). The CDR3 has 15 residues. Germline loops: CDR1 MNHEY, CDR2 SMNVEV (reference sequence). The V gene lost 5 bases and the J gene lost 4 bases, with 14 bases spanning the gap. CDR3 nucleotides: TGTGCCAGCAGTCCGTACGGGGTCGGCACCGGGGAGCTGTTTTTT. This translates into CASSPYGVGTGELFF.

V is TRBV9 and J is TRBJ2-7; D perhaps matches TRBD1 (5 bases). V was cut by 4 bases and J by 0 bases, with 14 bases left in between. CDR1 and CDR2 from the germline V gene are SGDLS and YYNGEE. The CDR3 spans 15 residues. The CDR3 here is CASSLAGSSSYEQYF. The CDR3 region has the DNA TGTGCCAGCAGCTTAGCAGGGTCCAGCTCCTACGAGCAGTACTTC. The full variable domain, with the rest looked up from reference TRBV9 and TRBJ2-7, is DSGVTQTPKHLITATGQRVTLRCSPRSGDLSVYWYQQSLDQGLQFLIQYYNGEERAKGNILERFSAQQFPDLHSELNLSSLELGDSALYFCASSLAGSSSYEQYFGPGTRLTVT.